The 24 T cell receptor beta chains below come from one sample, sequenced in a study of T-cell memory formation after mild COVID-19. TCRdb reanalysed the 5' RACE reads using MiXCR and keeps one entry per CDR3 protein. The sample includes under 300,000 distinct CDR3 sequences, roughly 15% of them seen just once. Sequencing input: PBMCs or a T cell subset sorted from them (not recorded which). These receptors originate from a young man who had mild COVID-19 (a few samples of this study predate the infection). Cell type and time point are not known.

The chain carries TRBV20-1 and TRBJ2-7; 12 positions agree with TRBD2. Trimming removed 5 bases from V and 0 bases from J; junction bases left unmatched: 5. The germline gives CDR1 DFQATT, CDR2 SNEGSKA (reference sequence). The CDR3 has 15 amino acids. The CDR3 DNA reads TGCAGTGCTCCAAGACTAGCGGGGGACTCCTACGAGCAGTACTTC. Protein product: CSAPRLAGDSYEQYF.

CDR3 region: CASSGQGAEAFF. The CDR3, as DNA: TGTGCCAGCAGTGGACAGGGGGCTGAAGCTTTCTTT. This chain connects TRBV2 to TRBJ1-1; 9 bases map to TRBD1. Per germline, CDR1 SNHLY and CDR2 FYNNEI. After removal of 4 bases from V and 6 bases from J, the junction contained 0 bases not matched to a gene. The CDR3 is 12 residues long.

V and J are TRBV4-3 and TRBJ2-5; 9 bases match TRBD2. The CDR3 covers 15 residues. The trim removed 4 bases at V and 5 bases at J, leaving 8 bases unmatched. Looked up from germline, CDR1 is LGHNA and CDR2 is YSLEER. The CDR3 is CASSRQRAGGETQYF. The CDR3 DNA is TGCGCCAGCAGCCGGCAAAGGGCGGGAGGGGAGACCCAGTACTTC.

The CDR3 coding sequence is TGCGCCAGCAGCCAAGAGCAGGGCCTAGGAGTGTTTTTT. Its translation is CASSQEQGLGVFF. V and J are TRBV4-1 and TRBJ1-4, with a possible D match to TRBD1 (5 bases). V dropped 0 bases and J dropped 15 bases, with 14 bases sitting between them. There are 13 residues in the CDR3. The germline CDR1 and CDR2 sequences are MGHRA and YSYEKL.

The chain carries TRBV6-6 and TRBJ1-2, with D uncertain. V was shortened by 0 bases and J by 8 bases, with 10 bases between the two germline ends. This CDR3 is 13 amino acids long. Germline-derived CDR1 and CDR2 are MNHNY and SVGAGI (reference sequence). In DNA form, the CDR3 reads TGTGCCAGCAGTTACTCGCCCGGGGAGGGCTACACCTTC. Protein product: CASSYSPGEGYTF.

This clonotype was seen a handful of times. This chain joins TRBV4-2 and TRBJ2-7; 9 bases map to TRBD1. Looked up from germline, CDR1 is LGHNA and CDR2 is YNFKEQ. The CDR3 consists of 15 residues. V lost 5 bases, J lost 5 bases, and 10 bases stayed unmatched. CDR3 amino acids: CASSFTGTGPHEQYF. CDR3 bases: TGTGCCAGCAGCTTTACCGGGACAGGGCCCCACGAGCAGTACTTC.

This clonotype was counted between two and nine times. This chain connects TRBV7-2 to TRBJ1-1; D possibly corresponds to TRBD1 (5 bases). V lost 2 bases and J lost 2, with 9 bases in between. The CDR3 extends over 14 amino acids. Germline lookup yields CDR1 SGHTA and CDR2 FQGNSA. The CDR3 nucleotides are TGTGCCAGCAGCTTATTCCAGGGAAACACTGAAGCTTTCTTT. Its protein is CASSLFQGNTEAFF.

This clonotype appeared a few times. This chain joins TRBV4-3 and TRBJ2-3, with TRBD2 matching over 9 bases. The CDR3 is 18 residues long. Looked up from germline, CDR1 is LGHNA and CDR2 is YSLEER. The ends lost 0 bases at V and 4 bases at J; junction bases unmatched: 11. CDR3 loop: CASSQDRGGGAAADTQYF. The CDR3 DNA sequence: TGCGCCAGCAGCCAAGATCGGGGCGGGGGGGCCGCGGCAGATACGCAGTATTTT.

This clonotype was seen more than once but under ten times. Mismatch with germline at one junction end may stem from a read error. The J gene is TRBJ1-4, the V gene TRBV5-1; D gene unclear. Germline CDR1 reads SGHRS; CDR2 reads YFSETQ. This CDR3 comprises 14 residues. The CDR3 protein is CASSPEVAFENLFF. The CDR3 DNA reads as TGCGCCAGCAGCCCCGAGGTTGCCTTCGAAAACCTGTTTTTT.

This clonotype was counted between two and nine times. J is TRBJ1-1 and V is TRBV20-1, with a tentative D call TRBD1 (5 bases). With 3 bases removed from V and 0 bases from J, the gap between germline ends came to 8 bases. The CDR3 is made up of 13 amino acids. Germline assignment: CDR1 DFQATT and CDR2 SNEGSKA (reference sequence). The CDR3 bases are TGCAGTGCTAGGACAGACATGAACACTGAAGCTTTCTTT. It yields the protein CSARTDMNTEAFF.

This clonotype was detected a few times. This chain links TRBV7-3 with TRBJ2-3; possible D gene TRBD1, 5 bases. The germline V gene has CDR1 SGHTA and CDR2 FQGTGA. The CDR3 has 15 residues. The V end lost 1 base, the J end lost 6 bases, and 14 bases lay between the germline ends. This chain's CDR3 is CASSLMSGLGDTQYF. CDR3 DNA: TGTGCCAGCAGCTTAATGTCAGGGTTGGGTGATACGCAGTATTTT.

This clonotype showed up just a few times. This rearrangement joins TRBV20-1 to TRBJ2-7; D may be TRBD2 (5 bases). CDR3 length: 14 residues. The germline V gene has CDR1 DFQATT and CDR2 SNEGSKA (reference sequence). V was trimmed by 3 bases and J by 0 bases, leaving 12 bases between them. CDR3 bases: TGCAGTGCTAGTGATACCCGGGACTCCTACGAGCAGTACTTC. Its protein is CSASDTRDSYEQYF.

This rearrangement joins TRBV6-2 or TRBV6-3 to TRBJ2-3; 7 bases match TRBD1. The CDR3 is made up of 14 amino acids. CDR1 MNHEY and CDR2 SVGEGT come from the germline V gene. V trimming: 10 bases; J trimming: 2 bases; junction bases outside the gene matches: 9. For the CDR3, the DNA is TGTGCCACCCTCCGGGACAGCTCCACAGATACGCAGTATTTT. This codes for CATLRDSSTDTQYF.

This clonotype occurred a few times. The genes are TRBV24-1 and TRBJ2-5, with 9 nucleotides matching TRBD1. Germline loops: CDR1 KGHDR, CDR2 SFDVKD. The J segment lost 2 bases and the V segment lost 3 bases, leaving 6 bases of the junction unmatched. The CDR3 is 16 residues long. CDR3 residues: CATSDVQGAPQETQYF. Here the CDR3 DNA reads TGTGCCACCAGTGATGTACAGGGGGCCCCTCAAGAGACCCAGTACTTC.

The V gene is TRBV4-2, the J gene TRBJ2-7, with a weak D call TRBD1 (5 bases). Per germline, CDR1 LGHNA and CDR2 YNFKEQ. There are 14 residues in the CDR3. V was clipped by 3 bases and J by 2 bases, with 11 bases between them. The CDR3 DNA reads TGTGCCAGCAGCCAGAGAAGGACAACCTACGAGCAGTACTTC. Amino acids: CASSQRRTTYEQYF.

The J gene is TRBJ2-5, the V gene TRBV7-8; D uncertain. There are 13 residues in the CDR3. V lost 8 bases to trimming and J lost 2 bases, with 12 bases between them. Per germline, CDR1 SGHVS and CDR2 FQNEAQ. In nucleotides, the CDR3 is TGTGCCAGCCAGGAAGGGAATCAAGAGACCCAGTACTTC. Its translation is CASQEGNQETQYF. The complete variable domain, with remaining parts taken from reference TRBV7-8 and TRBJ2-5, reads GAGVSQSPRYKVAKRGQDVALRCDPISGHVSLFWYQQALGQGPEFLTYFQNEAQLDKSGLPSDRFFAERPEGSVSTLKIQRTQQEDSAVYLCASQEGNQETQYFGPGTRLLVL.

The CDR3 DNA reads TGTGCCAGCAGTGAACAGAGAAACACTGAAGCTTTCTTT. Translated: CASSEQRNTEAFF. The chain has TRBV27 and TRBJ1-1; D gene uncertain. Germline V gene data show CDR1 as MNHEY and CDR2 as SMNVEV (reference sequence). The germline V and J ends were trimmed by 5 bases and 2 bases, with 9 bases remaining between them. There are 13 residues in the CDR3.

In its sample, this clonotype was seen many times. The gene calls are TRBV6-2 or TRBV6-3 and TRBJ2-2; 8 bases match TRBD1. Germline V gene data show CDR1 as MNHEY and CDR2 as SVGEGT. The CDR3 runs 15 residues. V shed 8 bases and J 6 bases; nucleotides not matched to a gene: 11. The CDR3 DNA reads as TGTGCCAGCGGGGCCCAGGGGGCCCCATCCGGGGAGCTGTTTTTT. It specifies CASGAQGAPSGELFF.

The genes are TRBV7-3 and TRBJ1-6, with D possibly being TRBD1 (6 bases). Germline lookup yields CDR1 SGHTA and CDR2 FQGTGA. With 2 bases removed from V and 7 bases from J, the gap between germline ends came to 12 bases. CDR3 length: 15 amino acids. This CDR3 reads CASSLSGGLNSPLHF. The DNA for the CDR3 is TGTGCCAGCAGCTTATCCGGGGGCTTGAATTCACCCCTCCACTTT.

V gene TRBV11-2 combines with J gene TRBJ2-3; D unclear. The germline CDR1 and CDR2 sequences are SGHAT and FQNNGV. The CDR3 consists of 14 residues. The chain's CDR3 is CAVKVVVSTDTQYF. DNA for the CDR3: TGTGCAGTAAAGGTGGTAGTGAGCACAGATACGCAGTATTTT.

The rearrangement uses TRBV5-6 and TRBJ1-4, with D perhaps matching TRBD1 (5 bases). CDR3 size: 16 residues. V dropped 0 bases and J dropped 8 bases, with 17 bases sitting between them. Germline CDR1 and CDR2: SGHDT and YYEEEE. CDR3 bases: TGTGCCAGCAGCTTGGCCGGGACGTCGATGGGAGAAAAACTGTTTTTT. Its protein is CASSLAGTSMGEKLFF.

The chain couples TRBV5-1 to TRBJ1-4; tentatively, D is TRBD1 (5 bases). Between the trimmed V and J ends, which lost 4 bases and 3 bases, there was a span of 13 bases. Germline V lookup: CDR1 SGHRS, CDR2 YFSETQ. The CDR3 has 15 residues. DNA for the CDR3: TGCGCCAGCAGCGCGAAAAGGGGTTCTAATGAAAAACTGTTTTTT. It yields the protein CASSAKRGSNEKLFF.

This clonotype occurred a few times. V usage is TRBV7-2 and J usage is TRBJ1-2, with a possible D match to TRBD1 (5 bases). The CDR3 consists of 13 residues. The V end lost 6 bases, the J end lost 5 bases, and 13 bases lay between the germline ends. Looked up from germline, CDR1 is SGHTA and CDR2 is FQGNSA. CDR3 loop: CASSSRQPYGYTF. The CDR3 region has the DNA TGTGCCAGCAGTTCCCGACAGCCTTATGGCTACACCTTC.

This clonotype was picked up many times. The gene calls are TRBV7-2 and TRBJ2-1; no reliable D call. Germline V lookup: CDR1 SGHTA, CDR2 FQGNSA. The CDR3 is 15 amino acids. Deletions cut 1 base from V and 2 bases from J, with 9 bases between. The CDR3 loop is CASSLGAYTYNEQFF. DNA of the CDR3: TGTGCCAGCAGCTTAGGGGCATACACCTACAATGAGCAGTTCTTC.